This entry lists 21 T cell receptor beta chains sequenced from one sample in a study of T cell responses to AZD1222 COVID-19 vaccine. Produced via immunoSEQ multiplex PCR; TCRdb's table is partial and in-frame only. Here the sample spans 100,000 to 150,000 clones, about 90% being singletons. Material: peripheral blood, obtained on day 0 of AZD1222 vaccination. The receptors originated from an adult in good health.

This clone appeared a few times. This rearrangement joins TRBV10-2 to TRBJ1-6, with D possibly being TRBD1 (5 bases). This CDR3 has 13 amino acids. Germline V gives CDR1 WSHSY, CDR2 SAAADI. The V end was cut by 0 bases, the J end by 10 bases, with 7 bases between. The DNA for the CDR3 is TGCGCCAGCAGTGAGTCTGGGGCCTCACCCCTCCACTTT. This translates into CASSESGASPLHF.

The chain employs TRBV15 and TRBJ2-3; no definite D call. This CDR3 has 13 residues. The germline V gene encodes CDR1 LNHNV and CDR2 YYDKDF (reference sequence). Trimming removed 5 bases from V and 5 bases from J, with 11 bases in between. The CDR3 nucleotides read TGTGCCACCAGCGGCAGGAATAAAGATACGCAGTATTTT. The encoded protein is CATSGRNKDTQYF.

CDR3 residues: CASSEGGRGEKLFF. The CDR3 DNA reads TGTGCCAGCAGTGAAGGGGGGCGAGGTGAAAAACTGTTTTTT. The chain employs TRBV6-1 and TRBJ1-4, with D perhaps matching TRBD1 (6 bases). Germline CDR1 is MNHNS and CDR2 is SASEGT. V was pared by 1 base and J by 7 bases, with 10 bases between. The CDR3 is 14 amino acids.

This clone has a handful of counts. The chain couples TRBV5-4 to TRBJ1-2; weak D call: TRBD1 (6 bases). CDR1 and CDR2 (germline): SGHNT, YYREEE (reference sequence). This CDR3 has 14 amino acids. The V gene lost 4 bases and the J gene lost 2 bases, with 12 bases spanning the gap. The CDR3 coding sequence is TGTGCCAGCAGCCCCCGGGGGCAGAACTATGGCTACACCTTC. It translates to CASSPRGQNYGYTF.

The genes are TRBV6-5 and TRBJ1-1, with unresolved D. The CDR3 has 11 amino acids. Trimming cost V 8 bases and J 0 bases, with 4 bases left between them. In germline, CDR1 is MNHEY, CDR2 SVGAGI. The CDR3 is CASFMNTEAFF. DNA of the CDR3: TGTGCCAGCTTCATGAACACTGAAGCTTTCTTT.

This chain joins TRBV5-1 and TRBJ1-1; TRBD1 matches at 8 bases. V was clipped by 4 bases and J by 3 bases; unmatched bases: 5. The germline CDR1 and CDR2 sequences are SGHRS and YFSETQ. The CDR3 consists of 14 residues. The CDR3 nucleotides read TGCGCCAGCAGCCGACAGGGGCAGGACACTGAAGCTTTCTTT. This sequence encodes CASSRQGQDTEAFF.

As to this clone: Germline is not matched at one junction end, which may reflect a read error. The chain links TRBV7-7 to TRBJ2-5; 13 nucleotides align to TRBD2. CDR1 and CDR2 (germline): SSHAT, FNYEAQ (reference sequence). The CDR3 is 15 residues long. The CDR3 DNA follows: TGTGCTAGCAGCTCCGGACTAGCGGGAGCTGAGACCCAGTACTTC. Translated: CASSSGLAGAETQYF.

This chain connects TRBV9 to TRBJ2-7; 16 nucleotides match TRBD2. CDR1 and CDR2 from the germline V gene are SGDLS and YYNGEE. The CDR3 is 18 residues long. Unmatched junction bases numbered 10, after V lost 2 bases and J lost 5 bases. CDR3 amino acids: CASSVGTSGRAGSHEQYF. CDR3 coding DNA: TGTGCCAGCAGCGTCGGGACTAGCGGGAGGGCCGGTTCCCACGAGCAGTACTTC.

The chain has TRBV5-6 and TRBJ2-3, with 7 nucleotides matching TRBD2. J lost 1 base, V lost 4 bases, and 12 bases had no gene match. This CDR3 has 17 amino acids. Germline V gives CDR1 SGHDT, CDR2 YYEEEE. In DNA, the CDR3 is TGTGCCAGCAGCCGTCCCGGTTGGGGGGGTGGCACAGATACGCAGTATTTT. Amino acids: CASSRPGWGGGTDTQYF.

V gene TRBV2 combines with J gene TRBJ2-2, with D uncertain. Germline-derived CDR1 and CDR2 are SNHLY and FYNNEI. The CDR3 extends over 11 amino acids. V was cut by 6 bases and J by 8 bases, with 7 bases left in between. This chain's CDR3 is CASSRRGELFF. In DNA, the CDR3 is TGTGCCAGCAGCCGTCGTGGGGAGCTGTTTTTT.

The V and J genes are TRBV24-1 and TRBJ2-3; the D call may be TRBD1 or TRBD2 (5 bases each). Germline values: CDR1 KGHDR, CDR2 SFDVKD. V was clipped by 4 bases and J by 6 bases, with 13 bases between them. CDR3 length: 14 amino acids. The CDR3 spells CATSDPGTGDTQYF. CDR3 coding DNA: TGTGCCACCAGTGACCCGGGGACCGGGGATACGCAGTATTTT.

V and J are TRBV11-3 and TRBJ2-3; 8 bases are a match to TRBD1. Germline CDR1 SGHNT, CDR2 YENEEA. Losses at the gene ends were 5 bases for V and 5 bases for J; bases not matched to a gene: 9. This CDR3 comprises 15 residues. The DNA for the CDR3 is TGTGCCAGCAGCCCCCGACAGGGGAAGATAGATACGCAGTATTTT. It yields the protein CASSPRQGKIDTQYF.

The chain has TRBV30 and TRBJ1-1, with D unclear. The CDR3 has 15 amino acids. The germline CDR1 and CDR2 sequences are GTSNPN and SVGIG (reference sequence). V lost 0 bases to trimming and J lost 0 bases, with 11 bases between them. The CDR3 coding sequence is TGTGCCTGGAGTGTCCGGGAACACATGAACACTGAAGCTTTCTTT. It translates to CAWSVREHMNTEAFF.

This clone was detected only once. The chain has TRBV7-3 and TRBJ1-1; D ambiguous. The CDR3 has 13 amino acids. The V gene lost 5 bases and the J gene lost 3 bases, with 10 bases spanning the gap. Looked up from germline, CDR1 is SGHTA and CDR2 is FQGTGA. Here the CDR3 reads CASSPDTDTEAFF. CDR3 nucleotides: TGTGCCAGCAGCCCTGACACTGACACTGAAGCTTTCTTT.

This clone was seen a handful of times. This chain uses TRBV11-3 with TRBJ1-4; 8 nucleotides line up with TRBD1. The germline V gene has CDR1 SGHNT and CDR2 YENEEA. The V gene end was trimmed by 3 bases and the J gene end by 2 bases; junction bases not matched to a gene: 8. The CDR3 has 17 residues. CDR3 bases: TGTGCCAGCAGCTTGGACAGGGCGTTCGAGACTAATGAAAAACTGTTTTTT. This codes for CASSLDRAFETNEKLFF.

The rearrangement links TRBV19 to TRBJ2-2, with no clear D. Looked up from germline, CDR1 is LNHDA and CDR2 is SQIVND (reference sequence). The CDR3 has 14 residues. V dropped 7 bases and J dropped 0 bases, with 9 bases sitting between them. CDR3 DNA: TGTGCCAGTATTAGTAGCACGAACACCGGGGAGCTGTTTTTT. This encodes CASISSTNTGELFF.

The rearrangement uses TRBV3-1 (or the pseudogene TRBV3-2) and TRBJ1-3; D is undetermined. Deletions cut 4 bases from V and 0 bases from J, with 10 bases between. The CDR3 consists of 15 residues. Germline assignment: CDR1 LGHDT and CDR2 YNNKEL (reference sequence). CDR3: CASSPDGTSGNTIYF. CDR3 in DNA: TGTGCCAGCAGCCCCGACGGAACCTCTGGAAACACCATATATTTT.

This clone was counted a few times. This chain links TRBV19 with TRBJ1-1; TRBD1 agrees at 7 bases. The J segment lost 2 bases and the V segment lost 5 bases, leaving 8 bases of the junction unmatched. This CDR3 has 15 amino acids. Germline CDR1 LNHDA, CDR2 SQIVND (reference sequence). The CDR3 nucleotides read TGTGCCAGTAGTGCCGCCGGGACAGTTAACACTGAAGCTTTCTTT. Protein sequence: CASSAAGTVNTEAFF.

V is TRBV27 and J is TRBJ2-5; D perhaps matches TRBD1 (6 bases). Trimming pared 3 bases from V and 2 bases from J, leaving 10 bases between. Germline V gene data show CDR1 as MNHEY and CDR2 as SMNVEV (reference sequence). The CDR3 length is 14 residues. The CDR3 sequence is CASSLWGPQETQYF. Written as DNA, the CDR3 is TGTGCCAGCAGTTTGTGGGGGCCACAAGAGACCCAGTACTTC.

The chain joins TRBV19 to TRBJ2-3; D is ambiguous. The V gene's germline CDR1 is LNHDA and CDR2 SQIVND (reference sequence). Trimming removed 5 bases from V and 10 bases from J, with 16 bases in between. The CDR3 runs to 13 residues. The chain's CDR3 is CASSPSRARAQYF. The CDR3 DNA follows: TGTGCCAGTAGTCCCAGCCGTGCACGGGCGCAGTATTTT.

DNA for the CDR3: TGTGCCAGCAGTTTAGATCACAGAATAGGGGGAAGTCAGCCCCAGCATTTT. Residues: CASSLDHRIGGSQPQHF. V gene TRBV27 combines with J gene TRBJ1-5; D may be TRBD1 (6 bases). The CDR3 runs 17 residues. The V end was cut by 2 bases, the J end by 6 bases, with 20 bases between. Germline V gives CDR1 MNHEY, CDR2 SMNVEV (reference sequence).